The rows below give T cell receptor beta chains drawn from one sample of a study of T-cell memory formation after mild COVID-19. One entry per CDR3 protein results from TCRdb running MiXCR on the 5' RACE reads. Here the sample spans about 420,000 distinct CDR3 sequences, around a quarter being singletons. Material for sequencing was PBMCs or a T cell subset sorted from them (not recorded which). The source is an adult woman who had mild COVID-19 (a few samples of this study predate the infection). Cell type and time point are not known. The CDR3 runs from the conserved cysteine through the conserved F or W. D genes are given only for firm matches. Size is omitted from some rows. Given values are once, few, many or a class for expanded clones.

>.|TRBV24-1|TRBJ2-4|.
CATSGTQSGIQYF
TGTGCCACCAGTGGGACCCAGTCCGGCATTCAGTACTTC
>.|TRBV29-1|TRBJ2-1|many
CSVVAATAYNEQFF
TGCAGCGTTGTGGCGGCCACAGCCTACAATGAGCAGTTCTTC
>TRBD1|TRBV15|TRBJ2-1|once
CATSRSTGQGLNNEQFF
TGTGCCACCAGCAGGTCAACGGGACAGGGATTGAATAATGAGCAGTTCTTC
>.|TRBV12-3/TRBV12-4|TRBJ2-7|.
CASSQHRGGNPSYEQYF
TGTGCCAGCAGTCAACATAGGGGCGGCAACCCCTCCTACGAGCAGTACTTC
>TRBD2|TRBV10-2|TRBJ2-1|few
CASSRSGSGYEQFF
TGCGCCAGCAGTCGATCAGGTAGCGGGTATGAGCAGTTCTTC
>.|TRBV7-8|TRBJ1-3|.
CASSQERFGNTIYF
TGTGCCAGCAGCCAGGAACGATTTGGAAACACCATATATTTT
>.|TRBV24-1|TRBJ1-5|many
CATSAGSSNQPQHF
TGTGCCACCAGTGCGGGCTCTAGCAATCAGCCCCAGCATTTT
>.|TRBV20-1|TRBJ1-1|.
CSARVGDTVNTEAFF
TGCAGTGCTAGAGTTGGGGACACCGTGAACACTGAAGCTTTCTTT
>TRBD2|TRBV5-1|TRBJ2-3|.
CASSLSLAGGTDTQYF
TGCGCCAGCAGCTTGAGTCTAGCGGGGGGCACAGATACGCAGTATTTT
>.|TRBV5-1|TRBJ2-1|few
CASSLRWSSYNEQFF
TGCGCCAGCAGCTTACGGTGGAGCTCCTACAATGAGCAGTTCTTC
>.|TRBV11-2|TRBJ1-2|.
CASSDVGIAGTF
TGTGCCAGCAGCGATGTTGGGATCGCGGGCACCTTC
>TRBD1|TRBV7-2|TRBJ2-7|few
CASSFDRAQQYF
TGTGCCAGCAGCTTCGACAGGGCTCAGCAGTACTTC
>.|TRBV4-3|TRBJ2-3|.
CASSQDEAGPDTQYF
TGCGCCAGCAGCCAAGATGAAGCAGGGCCAGATACGCAGTATTTT
>TRBD2|TRBV12-3/TRBV12-4|TRBJ2-5|.
CDSSLGLAGGGETQYF
TGTGACAGCAGTCTGGGACTAGCGGGAGGAGGGGAGACCCAGTACTTC
>TRBD1|TRBV5-1|TRBJ1-4|few
CASTYYRGEKLFF
TGCGCCAGCACCTACTACAGGGGAGAAAAACTGTTTTTT
>.|TRBV6-4|TRBJ2-5|.
CASSRELGETQYF
TGTGCCAGCAGCAGGGAATTGGGCGAGACCCAGTACTTC
>.|TRBV18|TRBJ2-7|.
CASSPPGLARSSYEQYF
TGTGCCAGCTCACCACCTGGATTAGCCAGAAGCTCCTACGAGCAGTACTTC
>TRBD2|TRBV12-3/TRBV12-4|TRBJ2-1|.
CASSTGLLEGEQFF
TGTGCCAGCAGTACGGGACTATTAGAGGGGGAGCAGTTCTTC
>.|TRBV7-9|TRBJ1-2|.
CASSLALPDYGYTF
TGTGCCAGCAGCTTAGCCCTTCCGGACTATGGCTACACCTTC
>.|TRBV29-1|TRBJ1-1|.
CSVVEPGTPPTEAFF
TGCAGCGTTGTCGAACCCGGGACACCACCCACTGAAGCTTTCTTT
>TRBD2|TRBV7-6|TRBJ2-5|many
CASSGRTSGIQETQYF
TGTGCCAGCAGCGGTCGGACTAGCGGGATCCAAGAGACCCAGTACTTC
>.|TRBV12-3/TRBV12-4|TRBJ2-6|.
CASSSSGQGTQPSSGANVLTF
.
>.|TRBV12-3/TRBV12-4|TRBJ1-1|.
CATLGYGNTEAFF
TGTGCCACCCTTGGGTATGGGAACACTGAAGCTTTCTTT
>.|TRBV2|TRBJ1-1|.
CASSVVRGYTEAFF
TGTGCCAGCAGTGTGGTCCGCGGATACACTGAAGCTTTCTTT
>.|TRBV19|TRBJ2-6|.
CASSEGMGSVSGANVLTF
TGTGCCAGTAGTGAGGGTATGGGTAGCGTGTCTGGGGCCAACGTCCTGACTTTC
>TRBD1|TRBV6-5|TRBJ1-2|many
CASRLKTGLSGYTF
TGTGCCAGCAGGCTAAAGACAGGGTTGAGTGGCTACACCTTC
>.|TRBV5-6|TRBJ1-2|.
CASSLAGPDYGYTF
TGTGCCAGCAGCTTAGCCGGGCCAGACTATGGCTACACCTTC
>TRBD2|TRBV7-2|TRBJ2-1|.
CASSPGGLGGSNEQFF
TGTGCCAGCAGCCCCGGTGGTTTGGGGGGGAGCAATGAGCAGTTCTTC
>.|TRBV5-6|TRBJ2-5|.
CASSLGGPGDQETQYF
TGTGCCAGCAGCTTGGGGGGACCCGGGGACCAAGAGACCCAGTACTTC
>.|TRBV7-9|TRBJ2-4|.
CASSVDTAKNIQYF
TGTGCCAGCAGCGTAGACACGGCCAAAAACATTCAGTACTTC
>.|TRBV5-1|TRBJ2-2|many
CASTPLDTGELFF
TGCGCCAGCACTCCCCTAGACACCGGGGAGCTGTTTTTT
>.|TRBV20-1|TRBJ2-7|.
CSARKDRENPYEQYF
TGCAGTGCTAGAAAAGACAGAGAGAACCCCTACGAGCAGTACTTC
>.|TRBV12-3/TRBV12-4|TRBJ1-5|.
CASSLAGRVGNQPQHF
TGTGCCAGCAGTTTAGCTGGCAGGGTGGGCAATCAGCCCCAGCATTTT
>.|TRBV10-3|TRBJ2-7|many
CAIGVGSAPSYEQYF
TGTGCCATCGGGGTGGGGTCAGCCCCTTCCTACGAGCAGTACTTC
>.|TRBV6-5|TRBJ2-1|.
CASSYTGYEQFF
TGTGCCAGCAGTTACACGGGATATGAGCAGTTCTTC